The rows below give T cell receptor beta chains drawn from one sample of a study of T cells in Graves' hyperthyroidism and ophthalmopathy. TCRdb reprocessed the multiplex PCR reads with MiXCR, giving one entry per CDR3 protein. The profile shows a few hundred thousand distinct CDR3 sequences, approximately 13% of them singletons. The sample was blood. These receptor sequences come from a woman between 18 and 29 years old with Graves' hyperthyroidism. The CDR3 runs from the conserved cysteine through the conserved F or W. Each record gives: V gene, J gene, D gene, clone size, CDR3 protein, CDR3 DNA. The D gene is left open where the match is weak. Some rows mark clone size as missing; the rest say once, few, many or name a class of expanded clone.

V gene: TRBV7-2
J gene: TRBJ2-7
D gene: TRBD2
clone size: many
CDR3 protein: CASSLDLYREGPEQYF
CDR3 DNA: TGTGCCAGCAGCTTAGATTTGTATCGGGAGGGCCCCGAGCAGTACTTC

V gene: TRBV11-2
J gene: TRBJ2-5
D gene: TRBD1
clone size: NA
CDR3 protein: CASSSPGTGDQETQYF
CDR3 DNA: TGTGCCAGCAGCTCCCCCGGGACAGGGGACCAGGAGACCCAGTACTTC

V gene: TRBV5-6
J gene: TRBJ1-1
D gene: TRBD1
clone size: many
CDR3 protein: CASRLPLTGGTEAFF
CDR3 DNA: TGTGCCAGCAGGTTGCCCTTAACAGGGGGCACTGAAGCTTTCTTT

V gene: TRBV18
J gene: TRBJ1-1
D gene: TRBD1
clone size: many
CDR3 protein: CASSPGQGAPAAFF
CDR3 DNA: TGTGCCAGCTCACCCGGACAGGGGGCTCCGGCGGCTTTCTTT

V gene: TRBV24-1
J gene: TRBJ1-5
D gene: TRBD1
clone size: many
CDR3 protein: CATSDAGTGLYQPQHF
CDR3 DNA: TGTGCCACCAGTGACGCCGGGACAGGGCTTTATCAGCCCCAGCATTTT

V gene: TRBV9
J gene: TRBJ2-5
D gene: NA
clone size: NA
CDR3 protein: CASSVRPQKETQYF
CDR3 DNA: TGTGCCAGCAGCGTAAGGCCACAGAAAGAGACCCAGTACTTC

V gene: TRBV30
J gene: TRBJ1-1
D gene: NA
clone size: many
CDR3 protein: CAWSAGTGTEAFF
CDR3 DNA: TGTGCCTGGAGTGCCGGAACAGGGACTGAAGCTTTCTTT

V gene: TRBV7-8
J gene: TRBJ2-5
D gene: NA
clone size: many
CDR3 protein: CASSPTLGGAAQYF
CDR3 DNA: TGTGCCAGCAGCCCGACTTTGGGAGGAGCGGCCCAGTACTTC

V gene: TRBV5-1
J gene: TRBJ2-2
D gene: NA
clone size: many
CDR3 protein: CASSFNTNTGELFF
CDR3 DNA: TGCGCCAGCAGCTTTAATACGAACACCGGGGAGCTGTTTTTT

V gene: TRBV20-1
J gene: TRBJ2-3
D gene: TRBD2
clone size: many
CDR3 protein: CSANGGGGGWTQYF
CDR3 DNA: TGCAGTGCTAATGGGGGCGGGGGGGGATGGACGCAGTATTTT

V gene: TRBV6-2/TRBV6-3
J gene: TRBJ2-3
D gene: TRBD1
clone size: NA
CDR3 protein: CASSYPRRGLADTQYF
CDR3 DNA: TGTGCCAGCAGTTACCCGCGCAGGGGGTTGGCAGATACGCAGTATTTT

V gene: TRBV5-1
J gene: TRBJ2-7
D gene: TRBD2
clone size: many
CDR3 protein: CASSGTSGRSYEQYF
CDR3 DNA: TGCGCCAGCAGCGGGACTAGCGGGAGGTCCTACGAGCAGTACTTC

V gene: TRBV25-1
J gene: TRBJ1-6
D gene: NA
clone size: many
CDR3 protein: CASSRAPVDNSPLHF
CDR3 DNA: TGTGCCAGCAGCCGGGCCCCAGTCGACAATTCACCCCTCCACTTT

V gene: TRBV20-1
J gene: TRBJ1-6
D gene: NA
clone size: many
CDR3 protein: CSANPDNSPLHF
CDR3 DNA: TGCAGTGCTAACCCTGATAATTCACCCCTCCACTTT

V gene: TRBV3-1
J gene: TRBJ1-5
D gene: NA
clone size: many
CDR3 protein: CASSPSGDHSNQPQHF
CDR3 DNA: TGTGCCAGCAGCCCTAGTGGAGATCATAGCAATCAGCCCCAGCATTTT

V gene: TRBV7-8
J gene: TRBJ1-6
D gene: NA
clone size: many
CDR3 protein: CASSLEGRFINSPLHF
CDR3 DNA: TGTGCCAGCAGCTTAGAGGGCAGGTTTATTAATTCACCCCTCCACTTT

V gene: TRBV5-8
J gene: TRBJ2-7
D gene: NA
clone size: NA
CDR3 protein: CASSLAAGVYYEQYF
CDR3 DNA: TGTGCCAGCAGCTTGGCGGCAGGGGTCTACTACGAGCAGTACTTC

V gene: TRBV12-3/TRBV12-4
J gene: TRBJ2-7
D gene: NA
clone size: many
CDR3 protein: CASSPWGSGARYEQYF
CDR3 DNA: TGTGCCAGCAGTCCCTGGGGGTCGGGAGCTCGCTACGAGCAGTACTTC

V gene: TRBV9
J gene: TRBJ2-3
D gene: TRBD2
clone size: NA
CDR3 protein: CASSVKPGLAGGRGTQYF
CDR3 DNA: TGTGCCAGCAGCGTCAAACCGGGACTAGCGGGGGGGCGAGGTACGCAGTATTTT

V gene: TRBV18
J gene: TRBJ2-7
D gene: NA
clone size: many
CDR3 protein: CASSPGSQREQYF
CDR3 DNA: TGTGCCAGCTCACCAGGGTCTCAGCGGGAGCAGTACTTC

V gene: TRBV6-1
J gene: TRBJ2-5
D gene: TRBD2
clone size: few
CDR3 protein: CASSGTSGGEETQYF
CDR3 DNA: TGTGCCAGCAGTGGGACTAGCGGGGGCGAAGAGACCCAGTACTTC

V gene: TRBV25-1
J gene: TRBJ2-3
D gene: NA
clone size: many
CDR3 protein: CASSARTSTDTQYF
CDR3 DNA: TGTGCCAGCAGTGCGCGGACCAGCACAGATACGCAGTATTTT

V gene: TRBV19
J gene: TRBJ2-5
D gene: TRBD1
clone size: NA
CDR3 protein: CASSFLGQGETEYF
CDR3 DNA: TGTGCCAGTAGTTTCTTGGGACAGGGAGAGACCGAGTACTTC

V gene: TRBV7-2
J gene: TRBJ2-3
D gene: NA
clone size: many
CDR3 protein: CASSFPGPDTQYF
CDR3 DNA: TGTGCCAGCAGCTTCCCGGGCCCAGATACGCAGTATTTT

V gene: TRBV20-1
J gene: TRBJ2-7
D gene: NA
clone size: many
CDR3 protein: CSARGIGYYEQYF
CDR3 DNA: TGCAGTGCTAGAGGGATCGGGTACTACGAGCAGTACTTC

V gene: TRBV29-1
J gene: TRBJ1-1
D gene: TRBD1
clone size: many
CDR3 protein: CSVDVGQGLINTEAFF
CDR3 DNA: TGCAGCGTCGACGTCGGACAGGGGTTGATCAACACTGAAGCTTTCTTT

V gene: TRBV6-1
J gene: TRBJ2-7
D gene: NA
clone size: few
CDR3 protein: CASIHGGGRYF
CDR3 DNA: TGTGCCAGCATACACGGCGGCGGGCGGTACTTC

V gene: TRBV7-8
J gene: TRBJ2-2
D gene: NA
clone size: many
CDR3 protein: CASSGREAGELFF
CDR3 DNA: TGTGCCAGCAGCGGTAGGGAGGCCGGGGAGCTGTTTTTT

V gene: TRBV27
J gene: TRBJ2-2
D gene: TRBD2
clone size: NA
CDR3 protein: CATSGGPDTGELFF
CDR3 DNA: TGTGCCACCTCGGGGGGGCCTGACACCGGGGAGCTGTTTTTT

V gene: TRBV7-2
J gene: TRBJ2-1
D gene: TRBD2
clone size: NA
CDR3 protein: CASSLTSGKNNEQFF
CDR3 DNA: TGTGCCAGCAGCTTAACTAGCGGGAAAAACAATGAGCAGTTCTTC

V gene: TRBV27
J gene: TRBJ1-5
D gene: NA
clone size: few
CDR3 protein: CASSPRIGGQPQHF
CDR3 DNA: TGTGCCAGCAGTCCCCGCATCGGGGGTCAGCCCCAGCATTTT

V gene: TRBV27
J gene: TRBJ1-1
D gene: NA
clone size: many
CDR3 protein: CASSLTGWNTEAFF
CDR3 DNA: TGTGCCAGCAGTTTAACAGGGTGGAACACTGAAGCTTTCTTT

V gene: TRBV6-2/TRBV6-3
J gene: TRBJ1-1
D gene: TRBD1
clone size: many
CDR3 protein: CASRSRTGQPQVNTEAFF
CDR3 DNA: TGTGCCAGCCGTTCCCGAACGGGACAGCCCCAGGTGAACACTGAAGCTTTCTTT

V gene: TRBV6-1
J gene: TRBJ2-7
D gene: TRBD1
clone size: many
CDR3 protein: CASAAGQGVSGTYEQYF
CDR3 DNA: TGTGCCAGCGCTGCCGGACAGGGGGTTTCTGGGACCTACGAGCAGTACTTC

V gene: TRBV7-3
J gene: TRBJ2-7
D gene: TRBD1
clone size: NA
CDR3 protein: CASSPEGADSSYEQYF
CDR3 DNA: TGTGCCAGCAGCCCCGAGGGGGCTGATAGCTCCTACGAGCAGTACTTC

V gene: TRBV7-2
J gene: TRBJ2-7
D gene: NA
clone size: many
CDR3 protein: CASSLHGGSSYEQYF
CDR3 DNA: TGTGCCAGCAGTCTTCACGGAGGCAGCTCCTACGAGCAGTACTTC

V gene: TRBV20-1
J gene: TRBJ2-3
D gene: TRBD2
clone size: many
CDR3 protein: CSARAAGGPGDTQYF
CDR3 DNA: TGCAGTGCTAGAGCAGCGGGAGGGCCGGGAGATACGCAGTATTTT

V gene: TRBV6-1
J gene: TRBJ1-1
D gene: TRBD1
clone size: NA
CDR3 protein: CASSGRGTGGRATEAFF
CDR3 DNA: TGTGCCAGCAGTGGGCGAGGGACAGGGGGCCGGGCCACTGAAGCTTTCTTT

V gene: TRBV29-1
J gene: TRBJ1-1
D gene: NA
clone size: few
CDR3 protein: CSATGNTEAFF
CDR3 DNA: TGCAGCGCGACAGGGAACACTGAAGCTTTCTTT

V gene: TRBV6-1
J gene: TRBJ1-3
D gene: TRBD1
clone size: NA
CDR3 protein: CASSRGGVGNTIYF
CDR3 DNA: TGTGCCAGCAGTCGAGGGGGCGTGGGAAACACCATATATTTT

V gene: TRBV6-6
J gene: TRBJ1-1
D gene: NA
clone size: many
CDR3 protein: CASSYSQGLKTEAFF
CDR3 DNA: TGTGCCAGCAGTTACTCACAGGGATTGAAGACTGAAGCTTTCTTT

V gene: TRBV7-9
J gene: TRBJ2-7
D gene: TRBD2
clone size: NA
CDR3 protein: CAGALAASYEQYF
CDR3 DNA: TGTGCCGGAGCCCTAGCGGCCTCCTACGAGCAGTACTTC

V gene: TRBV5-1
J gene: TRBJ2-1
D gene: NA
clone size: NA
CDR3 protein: CASSTSTLTGDYVYNEQFF
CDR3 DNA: TGTGCCAGCAGCACATCGACGTTGACAGGAGATTATGTCTACAATGAGCAGTTCTTC

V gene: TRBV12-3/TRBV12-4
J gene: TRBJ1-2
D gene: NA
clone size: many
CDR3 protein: CASSLATWKEGYTF
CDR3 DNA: TGTGCCAGCAGTTTAGCGACCTGGAAGGAGGGCTACACCTTC

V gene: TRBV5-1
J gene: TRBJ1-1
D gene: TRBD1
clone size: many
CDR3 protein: CASSLKGGEGTEAFF
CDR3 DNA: TGCGCCAGCAGCCTTAAAGGGGGCGAGGGCACTGAAGCTTTCTTT